This T cell receptor beta chain is from a study of T cell responses to AZD1222 COVID-19 vaccine. Losses at the gene ends were 3 bases for V and 1 base for J; bases not matched to a gene: 4. The CDR3 spans 14 residues. Germline lookup yields CDR1 SGHRS and CDR2 YFSETQ. Using immunoSEQ multiplex PCR, the repertoire was profiled, and TCRdb retains in-frame clones only, with some absent. Here the sample spans under 150,000 clones, about 85% being singletons. The input for sequencing was peripheral blood, taken on day 0 of AZD1222 vaccination. This clonotype originated in an adult in good health. This chain joins TRBV5-1 and TRBJ2-7, with 7 bases aligning to TRBD1. The CDR3 DNA follows: TGCGCCAGCAGCTCGGGACAGAGTTCCTACGAGCAGTACTTC. Translating gives CASSSGQSSYEQYF.